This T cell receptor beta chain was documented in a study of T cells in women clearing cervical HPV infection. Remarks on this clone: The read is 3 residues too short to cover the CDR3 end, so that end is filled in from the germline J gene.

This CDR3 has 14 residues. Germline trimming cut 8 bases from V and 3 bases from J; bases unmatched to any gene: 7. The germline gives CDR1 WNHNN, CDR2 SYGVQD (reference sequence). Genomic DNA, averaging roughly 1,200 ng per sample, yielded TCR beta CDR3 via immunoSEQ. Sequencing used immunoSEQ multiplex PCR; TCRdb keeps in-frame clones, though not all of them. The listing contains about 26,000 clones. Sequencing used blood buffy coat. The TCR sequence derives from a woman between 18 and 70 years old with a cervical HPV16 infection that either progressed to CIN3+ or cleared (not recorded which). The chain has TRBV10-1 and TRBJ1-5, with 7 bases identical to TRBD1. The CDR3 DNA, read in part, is TGCGCCAGCCAAATCAGGGGGTACAATCAGCCC. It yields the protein CASQIRGYNQP. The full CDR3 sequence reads CASQIRGYNQPQHF.